The clone carrying this T cell receptor beta chain was observed many times. As yet, its antigen is unknown. Amplification targeted TCR beta CDR3 regions from RNA transcripts. HTBI primers drove first-round RT-PCR of the TCR CDR3. TCRdb fed the multiplex PCR reads into MiXCR, producing one record per CDR3 protein. The repertoire holds under 350,000 distinct CDR3 sequences, 18% seen once, with under 55% in the top ten. This specimen belongs to a study of T cells in Graves' hyperthyroidism and ophthalmopathy. The germline V and J ends were trimmed by 5 bases and 0 bases, with 10 bases remaining between them. Germline loops: CDR1 MNHNS, CDR2 SASEGT. This CDR3 has 14 amino acids. Study results and caveats: Ophthalmopathy cases were set apart from stable hyperthyroidism by a 13 V-J model. Most thyroid-expanded clonotypes above 0.001 were also found in blood.

The chain uses TRBV6-1 and TRBJ1-1; no firm D call. Sample: blood. This TCR was recovered from a woman between 50 and 59 years old with Graves' hyperthyroidism. In DNA, the CDR3 is TGTGCCAGCAGTACTGACAATTTGAACACTGAAGCTTTCTTT. Translated, it gives CASSTDNLNTEAFF.